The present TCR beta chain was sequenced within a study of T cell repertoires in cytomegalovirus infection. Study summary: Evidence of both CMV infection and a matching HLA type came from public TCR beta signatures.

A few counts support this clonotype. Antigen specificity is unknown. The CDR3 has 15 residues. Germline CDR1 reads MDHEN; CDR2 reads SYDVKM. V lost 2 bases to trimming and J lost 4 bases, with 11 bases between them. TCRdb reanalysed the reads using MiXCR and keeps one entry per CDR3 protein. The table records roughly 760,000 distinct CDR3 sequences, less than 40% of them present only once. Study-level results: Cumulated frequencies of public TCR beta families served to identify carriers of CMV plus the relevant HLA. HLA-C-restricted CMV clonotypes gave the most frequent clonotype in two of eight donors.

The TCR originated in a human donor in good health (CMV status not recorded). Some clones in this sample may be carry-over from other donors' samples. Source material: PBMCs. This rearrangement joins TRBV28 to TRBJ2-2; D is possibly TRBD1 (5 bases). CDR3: CASSLLSQGTGELFF. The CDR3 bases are TGTGCCAGCAGTTTACTTTCTCAGGGCACCGGGGAGCTGTTTTTT. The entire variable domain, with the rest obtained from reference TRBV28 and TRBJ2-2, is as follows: DVKVTQSSRYLVKRTGEKVFLECVQDMDHENMFWYRQDPGLGLRLIYFSYDVKMKEKGDIPEGYSVSREKKERFSLILESASTNQTSMYLCASSLLSQGTGELFFGEGSRLTVL.